Listed here are 3 T cell receptor beta chains from one sample, sequenced in a study of blood T cell repertoires in COVID-19. Sequencing used immunoSEQ multiplex PCR; TCRdb keeps in-frame clones, though not all of them. The sample lists tens of thousands of clones; around 89% were seen once. Specimen: peripheral blood. These receptors were obtained from a man aged 50 to 60 with acute or convalescent COVID-19.

CDR3 sequence: CASSLSSGANVLTF. The CDR3 DNA sequence: TGTGCCAGCAGTTTATCTTCAGGGGCCAACGTCCTGACTTTC. The gene calls are TRBV27 and TRBJ2-6; no clear D. The length of the CDR3 is 14 residues. Trimming took 0 bases from V and 4 from J, leaving 4 bases between them. Germline loops: CDR1 MNHEY, CDR2 SMNVEV (reference sequence).

The V call is TRBV5-6, the J call TRBJ1-6; D remains unclear. Germline CDR1 reads SGHDT; CDR2 reads YYEEEE. V lost 6 bases and J 6 bases, leaving 13 bases between the germline ends. The CDR3 is 14 amino acids. CDR3 residues: CASNQRGFNSPLHF. The CDR3 DNA follows: TGTGCCAGCAACCAAAGAGGGTTTAATTCACCCCTCCACTTT.

The chain links TRBV10-3 to TRBJ2-5, with D hard to call. V lost 0 bases and J lost 5, with 10 bases in between. Per germline, CDR1 ENHRY and CDR2 SYGVKD. This CDR3 contains 14 residues. The CDR3 sequence: CAISESRGSETQYF. For the CDR3, the DNA is TGTGCCATCAGTGAGTCCCGCGGCTCGGAGACCCAGTACTTC.